The entry below gives a single T cell receptor (beta chain) sequence along with its context. MiXCR was run by TCRdb on the 5' RACE reads, yielding one entry per CDR3 protein. The data show more than 200,000 distinct CDR3 sequences, 11% to 15% seen once. This entry is derived from a study of identical twins. CDR1 is SGHDT, CDR2 YYEEEE, per germline. The CDR3 is made up of 15 amino acids. Trimming shortened V by 5 bases and J by 2 bases, and 14 bases separated the two germline ends. The clonotype comes from a woman in her late teens or twenties in good health. The sequencing input was memory (CD45RO+) T cells sorted from blood. This rearrangement joins TRBV5-6 to TRBJ1-5; D uncertain. The CDR3 DNA reads TGTGCCAGCAGTTACACCGACGGTGGCAATCAGCCCCAGCATTTT. Encoded protein: CASSYTDGGNQPQHF.